This passage covers 23 T cell receptor beta chains from one sample sequenced in a study of cytotoxic CD8 clonotypes in ibrutinib-treated CLL. The repertoire was sequenced with immunoSEQ multiplex PCR; TCRdb's copy has only in-frame clones and lacks some. The sample lists about 12,000 clones, 81% occurring once. Sample: PBMCs, taken at disease progression, from a patient treated with ibrutinib. The receptors derive from a human donor with chronic lymphocytic leukemia.

This CDR3 reads CASSYQRGQETQYF. DNA of the CDR3: TGTGCCAGCAGTTACCAGAGGGGCCAAGAGACCCAGTACTTC. The chain joins TRBV6-5 to TRBJ2-5; D may correspond to TRBD1 or TRBD2 (5 bases each). Germline CDR1 MNHEY, CDR2 SVGAGI. Between the trimmed V and J ends, which lost 2 bases and 1 base, there was a span of 8 bases. The CDR3 totals 14 residues.

This clone showed up just a few times. The CDR3 region has the DNA TGTGCCAGCAGGAAATCCTCTAGCGGGAGCACCTCCGAGCAGTACTTC. Amino acid sequence: CASRKSSSGSTSEQYF. The gene calls are TRBV2 and TRBJ2-7, with 10 bases identical to TRBD2. CDR3 length equals 16 residues. Trimming cost V 6 bases and J 6 bases; bases outside gene matches: 14. The germline V gene encodes CDR1 SNHLY and CDR2 FYNNEI.

CDR3 sequence (DNA): TGTGCCAGCAGTGCCACGCAGGGGGCCGCATCACCCCTCCACTTT. Amino acid sequence: CASSATQGAASPLHF. The J gene is TRBJ1-6, the V gene TRBV6-1; TRBD1 matches at 8 bases. The junction had 9 bases not matched to a gene; V was cut back by 4 bases and J by 10 bases. The CDR3 extends over 15 amino acids. Germline loops: CDR1 MNHNS, CDR2 SASEGT.

Here the CDR3 DNA reads TGTGCCAGCAGTGGTAGACAGGGCAGGTCTGAAGCTTTCTTT. Translation: CASSGRQGRSEAFF. The J gene is TRBJ1-1, the V gene TRBV6-1, with 7 bases matching TRBD1. Germline V gives CDR1 MNHNS, CDR2 SASEGT. The junction had 8 bases not matched to a gene; V was cut back by 4 bases and J by 6 bases. The CDR3 extends over 14 amino acids.

This rearrangement joins TRBV19 to TRBJ2-3, with unresolved D. Germline CDR1 reads LNHDA; CDR2 reads SQIVND (reference sequence). The V end was cut by 3 bases, the J end by 4 bases, with 11 bases between. The CDR3 runs to 14 residues. The CDR3 is CASSIVELADTQYF. CDR3 nucleotide sequence: TGTGCCAGTAGTATCGTAGAACTTGCAGATACGCAGTATTTT.

The chain joins TRBV11-2 to TRBJ2-5; 9 bases agree with TRBD1. Germline lookup yields CDR1 SGHAT and CDR2 FQNNGV. V lost 1 base to trimming and J lost 2 bases; unmatched junction nucleotides: 5. CDR3 length: 16 residues. The CDR3 bases are TGTGCCAGCAGCTTAGGACCGGGACAGGGACAAGAGACCCAGTACTTC. It translates to CASSLGPGQGQETQYF.

The rearrangement links TRBV9 to TRBJ1-4; D is unclear. The CDR3 contains 15 residues. V was pared by 0 bases and J by 4 bases, with 10 bases between. Germline V lookup: CDR1 SGDLS, CDR2 YYNGEE. The CDR3 region has the DNA TGTGCCAGCAGCGTAGCGGTAGGTGATAATGAAAAACTGTTTTTT. The encoded protein is CASSVAVGDNEKLFF.

By share, this clone ranks as medium-sized. This sample also contains other DNA sequences that code for the same CDR3. The chain has TRBV2 and TRBJ2-7; TRBD2 agrees at 11 bases. V was clipped by 6 bases and J by 0 bases; unmatched bases: 4. The CDR3 sequence is 15 residues long. Germline CDR1 SNHLY, CDR2 FYNNEI. The CDR3 DNA reads TGTGCCAGCAGGCGAACTAGCGGGAGCTCCTACGAGCAGTACTTC. This encodes CASRRTSGSSYEQYF.

The V and J genes are TRBV14 and TRBJ2-2; D not resolved. The CDR3 spans 13 residues. Trimming left V 4 bases short and J 7 bases short, with 10 bases between. Per germline, CDR1 SGHDN and CDR2 FVKESK. CDR3 bases: TGTGCCAGCAGCCGAATGTCTGGCGGGGAGCTGTTTTTT. This translates into CASSRMSGGELFF.

The rearrangement joins TRBV10-3 to TRBJ1-2, with D unclear. V was cut by 3 bases and J by 6 bases, with 11 bases left in between. The CDR3 has 13 amino acids. Germline V gene sequence: CDR1 ENHRY, CDR2 SYGVKD. The chain's CDR3 is CAISDTAEHGYTF. The CDR3 DNA sequence: TGTGCCATCAGTGACACGGCGGAACATGGCTACACCTTC.

This rearrangement joins TRBV14 to TRBJ2-3; 8 nucleotides align to TRBD2. Per the germline V gene, CDR1 is SGHDN and CDR2 is FVKESK. Trimming removed 2 bases from V and 1 base from J; junction bases left unmatched: 5. The CDR3 totals 16 residues. The CDR3: CASSQSAGVGTDTQYF. The CDR3 bases are TGTGCCAGCAGCCAATCAGCGGGAGTCGGCACAGATACGCAGTATTTT.

This chain uses TRBV6-1 with TRBJ2-4; D may be TRBD1 (6 bases). This CDR3 is built from 14 residues. V was cut by 5 bases and J by 2 bases, with 10 bases left in between. CDR1 is MNHNS, CDR2 SASEGT, per germline. CDR3 bases: TGTGCCAGCAGTTCACAGGGCCCCAAAAACATTCAGTACTTC. Translating it yields CASSSQGPKNIQYF.

This clone showed up just a few times. The CDR3 nucleotides are TGTGCCAGCAGACCCGGACTAGCGGCTACCTACGAGCAGTACTTC. Protein sequence: CASRPGLAATYEQYF. This chain uses TRBV28 with TRBJ2-7; 10 nucleotides align to TRBD2. Germline V gene lookup returns CDR1 MDHEN and CDR2 SYDVKM. The J segment lost 2 bases and the V segment lost 6 bases, leaving 7 bases of the junction unmatched. This CDR3 spans 15 amino acids.

The genes are TRBV6-5 and TRBJ1-2; no reliable D call. Per the germline V gene, CDR1 is MNHEY and CDR2 is SVGAGI. CDR3 length equals 13 residues. The V end lost 4 bases, the J end lost 2 bases, and 8 bases lay between the germline ends. CDR3 loop: CASSLDQNYGYTF. The CDR3, as DNA: TGTGCCAGCAGTTTGGACCAAAACTATGGCTACACCTTC.

The V gene is TRBV5-1, the J gene TRBJ1-1; no clear D gene. V was shortened by 0 bases and J by 4 bases, with 10 bases between the two germline ends. This CDR3 has 14 amino acids. CDR1 and CDR2 from the germline V gene are SGHRS and YFSETQ. DNA for the CDR3: TGCGCCAGCAGCTTGGTGGATACTGGCACTGAAGCTTTCTTT. Its translation: CASSLVDTGTEAFF. The variable domain in full, completed from reference TRBV5-1 and TRBJ1-1, reads KAGVTQTPRYLIKTRGQQVTLSCSPISGHRSVSWYQQTPGQGLQFLFEYFSETQRNKGNFPGRFSGRQFSNSRSEMNVSTLELGDSALYLCASSLVDTGTEAFFGQGTRLTVV.

This clone was found a few times. The chain links TRBV2 to TRBJ1-5; D perhaps matches TRBD1 (5 bases). V was shortened by 7 bases and J by 4 bases, with 11 bases between the two germline ends. The length of the CDR3 is 13 residues. CDR1 and CDR2 (germline): SNHLY, FYNNEI. The CDR3 sequence: CASKAGYNQPQHF. CDR3 DNA: TGTGCCAGCAAAGCAGGGTATAATCAGCCCCAGCATTTT. The full variable domain, completed using reference TRBV2 and TRBJ1-5, is EPEVTQTPSHQVTQMGQEVILRCVPISNHLYFYWYRQILGQKVEFLVSFYNNEISEKSEIFDDQFSVERPDGSNFTLKIRSTKLEDSAMYFCASKAGYNQPQHFGDGTRLSIL.

This clone came up a few times. The CDR3 DNA reads TGCGCCAGCAGCCCCGACAGCCTCTCTGGAAACACCATATATTTT. This translates into CASSPDSLSGNTIYF. The rearrangement joins TRBV5-1 to TRBJ1-3; D possibly corresponds to TRBD1 (5 bases). The ends were cut back, 4 bases at V and 0 bases at J, with 11 bases in the middle. Germline lookup yields CDR1 SGHRS and CDR2 YFSETQ. The CDR3 extends over 15 amino acids.

This clone was observed a single time. The chain joins TRBV18 to TRBJ2-1; 14 bases align to TRBD2. The length of the CDR3 is 15 residues. V lost 4 bases and J lost 7; bases outside the gene matches: 3. Germline CDR1 and CDR2: KGHSH and LQKENI. CDR3 sequence reads: CASSQRTSGRNEQFF. CDR3 in DNA: TGTGCCAGCTCACAACGGACTAGCGGGAGGAATGAGCAGTTCTTC. The whole variable domain, filled in from reference TRBV18 and TRBJ2-1, reads NAGVMQNPRHLVRRRGQEARLRCSPMKGHSHVYWYRQLPEEGLKFMVYLQKENIIDESGMPKERFSAEFPKEGPSILRIQQVVRGDSAAYFCASSQRTSGRNEQFFGPGTRLTVL.

This clone was counted a single time. The chain recombines TRBV7-3 with TRBJ2-1; TRBD2 aligns across 8 bases. Germline loops: CDR1 SGHTA, CDR2 FQGTGA. J was trimmed by 14 bases and V by 2 bases; bases with no gene match: 11. The CDR3 sequence is 14 residues long. Here the CDR3 reads CASSLDSGTERKFF. CDR3 in DNA: TGTGCCAGCAGCTTAGATAGCGGGACCGAGAGGAAGTTCTTC.

The chain couples TRBV12-2 to TRBJ2-7; the DNA was not used to check the table's D call, TRBD1. TRBV12-2 is flagged as a pseudogene. The CDR3 spans 14 residues. The CDR3 is CASRFWAGTYEQYF. CDR3 sequence (DNA): TGTGCAAGTCGCTTCTGGGCAGGGACCTACGAGCAGTACTTC.

V gene TRBV7-3 combines with J gene TRBJ1-1; D gene ambiguous. The CDR3 covers 14 residues. Germline lookup yields CDR1 SGHTA and CDR2 FQGTGA. Between the trimmed V and J ends, which lost 5 bases and 1 base, there was a span of 11 bases. The CDR3 DNA sequence: TGTGCCAGCAGCCCCCTGGGTCCGAACACTGAAGCTTTCTTT. It codes for CASSPLGPNTEAFF.

The chain carries TRBV7-8 and TRBJ1-2, with 9 bases that match TRBD1. Germline lookup yields CDR1 SGHVS and CDR2 FQNEAQ. V dropped 3 bases and J dropped 8; count of bases not matched to a gene: 10. The CDR3 length is 15 residues. The CDR3 DNA sequence: TGTGCCAGCAGCTTGGCGGACAGGGGATCGTCCGGCTACACCTTC. Its translation: CASSLADRGSSGYTF.

The chain carries TRBV4-1 and TRBJ2-7; the D is unclear. The germline gives CDR1 MGHRA, CDR2 YSYEKL. V shed 1 base and J shed 5 bases, with 12 bases lying between them. This CDR3 has 14 residues. Here the CDR3 DNA reads TGCGCCAGCAGCCAAGGCATAGGTTTCAACGAGCAGTACTTC. Translating it yields CASSQGIGFNEQYF.